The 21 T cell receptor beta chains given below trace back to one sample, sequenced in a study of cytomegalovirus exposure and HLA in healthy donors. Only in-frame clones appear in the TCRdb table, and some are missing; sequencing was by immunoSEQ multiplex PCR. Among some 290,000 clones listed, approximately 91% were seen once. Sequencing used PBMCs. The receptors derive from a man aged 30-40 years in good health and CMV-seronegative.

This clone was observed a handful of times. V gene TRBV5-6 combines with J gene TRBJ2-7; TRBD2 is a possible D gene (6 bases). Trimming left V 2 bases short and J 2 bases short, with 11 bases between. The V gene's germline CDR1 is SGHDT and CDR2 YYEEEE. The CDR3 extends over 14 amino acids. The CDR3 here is CASSFRSSAYEQYF. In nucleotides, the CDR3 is TGTGCCAGCAGCTTCCGATCTAGCGCCTACGAGCAGTACTTC.

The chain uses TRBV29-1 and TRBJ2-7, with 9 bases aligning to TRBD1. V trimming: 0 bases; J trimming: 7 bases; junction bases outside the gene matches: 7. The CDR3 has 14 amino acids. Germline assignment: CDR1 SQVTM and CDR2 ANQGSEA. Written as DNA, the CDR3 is TGCAGCGTTGAAGAGGGACAGGGAGTGGGGGAGCAGTACTTC. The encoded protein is CSVEEGQGVGEQYF.

This CDR3 reads CARTTGSSGNTIYF. The CDR3, as DNA: TGTGCCAGGACGACAGGGAGCTCTGGAAACACCATATATTTT. The chain is built from TRBV6-7 and TRBJ1-3, with 7 positions matching TRBD1. TRBV6-7 is assigned to the ORF class and has an uncertain function. The junction had 5 bases not matched to a gene; V was cut back by 9 bases and J by 0 bases. The length of the CDR3 is 14 residues.

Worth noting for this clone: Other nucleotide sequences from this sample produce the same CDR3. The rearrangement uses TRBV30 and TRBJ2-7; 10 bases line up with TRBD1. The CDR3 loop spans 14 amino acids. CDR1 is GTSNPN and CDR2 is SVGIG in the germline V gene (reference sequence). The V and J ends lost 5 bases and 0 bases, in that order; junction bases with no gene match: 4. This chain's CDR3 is CAWATGGSSYEQYF. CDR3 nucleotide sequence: TGTGCCTGGGCGACAGGGGGCAGCTCCTACGAGCAGTACTTC.

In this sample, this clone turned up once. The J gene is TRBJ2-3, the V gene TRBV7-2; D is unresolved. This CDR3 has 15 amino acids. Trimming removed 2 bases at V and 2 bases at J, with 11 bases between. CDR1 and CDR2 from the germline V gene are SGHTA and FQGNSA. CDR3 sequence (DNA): TGTGCCAGCAGCTTAAATGTTCAACTCACAGATACGCAGTATTTT. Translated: CASSLNVQLTDTQYF.

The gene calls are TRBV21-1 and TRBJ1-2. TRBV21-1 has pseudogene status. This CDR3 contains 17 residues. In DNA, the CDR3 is TGTGCCAGCAGCAAAGCCGCGGGTGGGAATCCTAACTATGGCTACACCTTC. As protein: CASSKAAGGNPNYGYTF.

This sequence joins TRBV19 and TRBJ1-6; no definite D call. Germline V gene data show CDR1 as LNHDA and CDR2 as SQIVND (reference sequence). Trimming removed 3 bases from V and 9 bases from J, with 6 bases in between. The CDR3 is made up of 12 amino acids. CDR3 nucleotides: TGTGCCAGTAGTATGGGGAGTTCACCCCTCCACTTT. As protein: CASSMGSSPLHF.

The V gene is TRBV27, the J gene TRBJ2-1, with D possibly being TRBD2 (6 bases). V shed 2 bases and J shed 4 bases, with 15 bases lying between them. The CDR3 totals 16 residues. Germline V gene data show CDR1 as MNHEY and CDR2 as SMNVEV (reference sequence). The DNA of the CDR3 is TGTGCCAGCAGTTTACGGCGGGACCCCCCTTACAATGAGCAGTTCTTC. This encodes CASSLRRDPPYNEQFF.

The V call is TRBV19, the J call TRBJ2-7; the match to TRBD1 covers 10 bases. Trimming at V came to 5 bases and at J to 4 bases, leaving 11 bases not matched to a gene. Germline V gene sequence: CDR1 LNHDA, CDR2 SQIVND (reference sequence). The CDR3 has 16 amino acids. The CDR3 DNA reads TGTGCCAGTAGTCCGACAGGGGGCATCGGAAAATACGAGCAGTACTTC. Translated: CASSPTGGIGKYEQYF.

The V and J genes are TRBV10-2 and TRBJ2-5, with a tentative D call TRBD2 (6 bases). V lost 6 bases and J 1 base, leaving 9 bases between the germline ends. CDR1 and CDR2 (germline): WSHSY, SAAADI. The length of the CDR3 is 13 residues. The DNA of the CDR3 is TGCGCCAGCAGAGGACTATCCCAAGAGACCCAGTACTTC. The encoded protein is CASRGLSQETQYF.

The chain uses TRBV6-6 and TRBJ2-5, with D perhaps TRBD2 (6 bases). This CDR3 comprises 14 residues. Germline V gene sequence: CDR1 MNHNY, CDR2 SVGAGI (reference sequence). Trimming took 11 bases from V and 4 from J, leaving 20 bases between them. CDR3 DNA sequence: TGTGCCGCGAAGAAGGGCGGGGTGAGAGAGACCCAGTACTTC. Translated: CAAKKGGVRETQYF.

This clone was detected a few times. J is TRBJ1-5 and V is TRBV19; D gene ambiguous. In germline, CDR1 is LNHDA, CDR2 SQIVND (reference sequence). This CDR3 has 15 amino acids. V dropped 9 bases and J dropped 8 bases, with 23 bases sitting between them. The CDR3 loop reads CAREDRLILWEPQHF. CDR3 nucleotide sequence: TGTGCCAGGGAAGATAGACTGATCTTATGGGAGCCCCAGCATTTT.

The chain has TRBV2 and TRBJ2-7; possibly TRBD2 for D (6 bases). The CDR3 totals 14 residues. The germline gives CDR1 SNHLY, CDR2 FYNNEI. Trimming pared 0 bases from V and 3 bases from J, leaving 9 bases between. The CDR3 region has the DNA TGTGCCAGCAGTGAAGCGCTGGGAGGCTACGAGCAGTACTTC. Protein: CASSEALGGYEQYF.

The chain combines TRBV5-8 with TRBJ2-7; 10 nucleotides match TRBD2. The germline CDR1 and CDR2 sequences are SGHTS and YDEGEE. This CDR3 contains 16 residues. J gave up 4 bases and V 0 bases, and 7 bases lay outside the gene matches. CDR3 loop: CASSLARLAGRYEQYF. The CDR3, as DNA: TGTGCCAGCAGCTTGGCGCGACTAGCGGGCCGATACGAGCAGTACTTC.

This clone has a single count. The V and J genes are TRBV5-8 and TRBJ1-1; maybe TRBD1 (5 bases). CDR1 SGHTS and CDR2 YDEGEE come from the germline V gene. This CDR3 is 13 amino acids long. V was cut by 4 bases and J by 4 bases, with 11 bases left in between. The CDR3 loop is CASSPVQGTEAFF. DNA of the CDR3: TGTGCCAGCAGCCCAGTCCAGGGCACTGAAGCTTTCTTT. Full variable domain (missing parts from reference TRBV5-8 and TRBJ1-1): EAGVTQSPTHLIKTRGQQATLRCSPISGHTSVYWYQQALGLGLQFLLWYDEGEERNRGNFPPRFSGRQFPNYSSELNVNALELEDSALYLCASSPVQGTEAFFGQGTRLTVV.

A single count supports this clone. This chain's CDR3 is CASSLAAQRGDNEQFF. DNA of the CDR3: TGTGCCAGCAGCTTAGCAGCCCAGCGGGGGGACAATGAGCAGTTCTTC. The chain carries TRBV7-7 and TRBJ2-1; TRBD2 matches 9 bases. Germline CDR1 is SSHAT and CDR2 is FNYEAQ (reference sequence). This CDR3 contains 16 residues. J was trimmed by 5 bases and V by 0 bases; bases with no gene match: 5.

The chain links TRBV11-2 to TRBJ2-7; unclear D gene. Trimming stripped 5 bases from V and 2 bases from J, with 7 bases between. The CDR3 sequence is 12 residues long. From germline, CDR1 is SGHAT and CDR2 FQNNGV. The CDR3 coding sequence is TGTGCCAGCAGCCCAGGTGCCTACGAGCAGTACTTC. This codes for CASSPGAYEQYF. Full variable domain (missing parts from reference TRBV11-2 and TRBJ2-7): EAGVAQSPRYKIIEKRQSVAFWCNPISGHATLYWYQQILGQGPKLLIQFQNNGVVDDSQLPKDRFSAERLKGVDSTLKIQPAKLEDSAVYLCASSPGAYEQYFGPGTRLTVT.

The CDR3 is CASSYEGTSYEQYF. Here the CDR3 DNA reads TGTGCCAGCAGTTATGAGGGGACATCCTACGAGCAGTACTTC. This chain uses TRBV6-5 with TRBJ2-7, with TRBD1 as a possible D gene (6 bases). CDR1 is MNHEY, CDR2 SVGAGI, per germline. CDR3 size: 14 residues. The V and J ends lost 3 bases and 1 base respectively, with 10 bases between them.

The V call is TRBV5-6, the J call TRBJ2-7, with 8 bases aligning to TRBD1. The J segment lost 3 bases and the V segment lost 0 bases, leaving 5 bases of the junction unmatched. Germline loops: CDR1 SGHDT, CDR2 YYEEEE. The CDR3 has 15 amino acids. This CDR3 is CASSLGVDRGYEQYF. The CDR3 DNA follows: TGTGCCAGCAGCTTGGGCGTCGACAGGGGCTACGAGCAGTACTTC.

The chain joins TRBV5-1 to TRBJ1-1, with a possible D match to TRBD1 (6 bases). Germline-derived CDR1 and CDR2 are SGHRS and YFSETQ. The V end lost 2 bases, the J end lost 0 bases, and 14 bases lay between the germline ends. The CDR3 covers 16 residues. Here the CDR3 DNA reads TGCGCCAGCAGCTTCAGGCAGGGGCGGTTGAACACTGAAGCTTTCTTT. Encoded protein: CASSFRQGRLNTEAFF.

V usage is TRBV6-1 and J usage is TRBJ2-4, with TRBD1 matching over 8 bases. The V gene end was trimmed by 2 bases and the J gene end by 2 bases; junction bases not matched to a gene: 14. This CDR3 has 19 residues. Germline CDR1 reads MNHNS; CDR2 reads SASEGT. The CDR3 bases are TGTGCCAGCAGTGAAATGTATGGGGACAGGAAAAATACCAAAAACATTCAGTACTTC. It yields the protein CASSEMYGDRKNTKNIQYF.